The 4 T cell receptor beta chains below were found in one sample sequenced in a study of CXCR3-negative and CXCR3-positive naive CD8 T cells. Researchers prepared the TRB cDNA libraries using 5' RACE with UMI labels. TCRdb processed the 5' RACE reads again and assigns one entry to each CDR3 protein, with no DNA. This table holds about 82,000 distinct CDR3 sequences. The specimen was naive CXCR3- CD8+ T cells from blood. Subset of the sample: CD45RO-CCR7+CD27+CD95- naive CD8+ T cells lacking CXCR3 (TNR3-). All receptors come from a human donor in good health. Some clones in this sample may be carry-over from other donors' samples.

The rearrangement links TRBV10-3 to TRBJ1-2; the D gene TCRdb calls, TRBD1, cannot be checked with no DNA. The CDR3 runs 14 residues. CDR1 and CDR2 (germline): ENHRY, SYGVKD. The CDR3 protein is CANSPGLIQDGYTF.

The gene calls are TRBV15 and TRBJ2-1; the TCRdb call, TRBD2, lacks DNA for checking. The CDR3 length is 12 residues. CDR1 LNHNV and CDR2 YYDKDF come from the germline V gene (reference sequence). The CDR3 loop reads CATSTGDGEQFF.

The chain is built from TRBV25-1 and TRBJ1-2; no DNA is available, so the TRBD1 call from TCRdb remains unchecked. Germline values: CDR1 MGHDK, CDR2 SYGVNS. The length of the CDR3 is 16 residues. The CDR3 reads CASSERAGGAFYGYTF.

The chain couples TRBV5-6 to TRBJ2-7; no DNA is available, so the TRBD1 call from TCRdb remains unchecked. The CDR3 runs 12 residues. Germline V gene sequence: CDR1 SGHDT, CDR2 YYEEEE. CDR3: CASSSPPGEQYF. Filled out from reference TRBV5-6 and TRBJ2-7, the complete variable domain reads DAGVTQSPTHLIKTRGQQVTLRCSPKSGHDTVSWYQQALGQGPQFIFQYYEEEERQRGNFPDRFSGHQFPNYSSELNVNALLLGDSALYLCASSSPPGEQYFGPGTRLTVT.